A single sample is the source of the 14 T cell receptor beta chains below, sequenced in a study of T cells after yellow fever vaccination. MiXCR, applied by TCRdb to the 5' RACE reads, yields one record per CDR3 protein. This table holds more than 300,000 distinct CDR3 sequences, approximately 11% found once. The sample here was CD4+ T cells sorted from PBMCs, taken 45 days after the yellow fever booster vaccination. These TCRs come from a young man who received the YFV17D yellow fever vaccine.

The CDR3 DNA reads as TGCGCCAGCAGCCAAAACCCCGTGGGGCAGGGGATATACGAGCAGTACGTC. It yields the protein CASSQNPVGQGIYEQYV. The J gene is TRBJ2-7, the V gene TRBV5-1; TRBD1 might be the D (6 bases). Trimming left V 4 bases short and J 4 bases short, with 24 bases between. There are 17 residues in the CDR3. CDR1 and CDR2 (germline): SGHRS, YFSETQ.

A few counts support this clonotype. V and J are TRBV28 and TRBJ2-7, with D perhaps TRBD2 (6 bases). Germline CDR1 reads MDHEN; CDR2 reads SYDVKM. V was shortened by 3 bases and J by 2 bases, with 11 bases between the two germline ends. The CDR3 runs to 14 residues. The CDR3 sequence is CASSLGGRTYEQYV. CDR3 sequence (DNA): TGTGCCAGCAGTTTGGGGGGAAGGACCTACGAGCAGTACGTC.

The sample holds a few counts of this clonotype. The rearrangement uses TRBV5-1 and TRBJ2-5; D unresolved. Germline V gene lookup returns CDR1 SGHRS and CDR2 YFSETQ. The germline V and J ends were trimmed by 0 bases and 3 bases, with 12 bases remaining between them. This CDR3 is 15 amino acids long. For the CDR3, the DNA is TGCGCCAGCAGCTTGGTCCCCGCTCCGGAAGAGACCCAGTACTTC. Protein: CASSLVPAPEETQYF.

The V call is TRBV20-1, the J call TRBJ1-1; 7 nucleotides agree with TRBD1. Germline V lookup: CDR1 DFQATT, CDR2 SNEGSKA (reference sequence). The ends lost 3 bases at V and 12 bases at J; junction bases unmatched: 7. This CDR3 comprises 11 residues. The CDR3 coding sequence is TGCAGTGCTAGCAGGGACAGTGAGACTTTCTTT. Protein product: CSASRDSETFF.

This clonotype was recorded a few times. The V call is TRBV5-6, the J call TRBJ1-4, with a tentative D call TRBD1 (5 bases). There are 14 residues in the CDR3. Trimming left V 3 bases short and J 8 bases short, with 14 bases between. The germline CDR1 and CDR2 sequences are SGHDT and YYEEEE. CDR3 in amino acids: CASSWGTGQEKLFF. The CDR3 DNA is TGTGCCAGCAGCTGGGGGACCGGTCAGGAAAAACTGTTTTTT.

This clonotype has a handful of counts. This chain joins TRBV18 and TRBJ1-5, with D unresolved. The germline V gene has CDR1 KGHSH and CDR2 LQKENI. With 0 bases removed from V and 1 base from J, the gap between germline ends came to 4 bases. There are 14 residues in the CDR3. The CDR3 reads CASSPPSSNQPQHF. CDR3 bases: TGTGCCAGCTCACCACCGTCCAGCAATCAGCCCCAGCATTTT.

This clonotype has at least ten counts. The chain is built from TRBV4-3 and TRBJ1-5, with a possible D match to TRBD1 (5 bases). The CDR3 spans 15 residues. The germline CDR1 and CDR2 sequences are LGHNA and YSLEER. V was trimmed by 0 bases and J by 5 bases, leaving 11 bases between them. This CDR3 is CASSQDRVYDQPQHF. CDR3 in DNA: TGCGCCAGCAGCCAAGACAGGGTTTATGATCAGCCCCAGCATTTT.

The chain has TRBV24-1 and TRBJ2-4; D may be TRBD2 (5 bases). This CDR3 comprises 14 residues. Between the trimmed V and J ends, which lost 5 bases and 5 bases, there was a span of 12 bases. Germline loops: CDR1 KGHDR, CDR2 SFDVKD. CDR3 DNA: TGTGCCACCAGTGTTTCGGAGGCAGAAAACATTCAGTACTTC. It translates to CATSVSEAENIQYF.

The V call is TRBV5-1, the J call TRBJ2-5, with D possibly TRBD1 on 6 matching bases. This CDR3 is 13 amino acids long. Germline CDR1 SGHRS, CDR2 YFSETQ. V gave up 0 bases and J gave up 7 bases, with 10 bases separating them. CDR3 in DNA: TGCGCCAGCAGCTTGGGAAAAGGGGGGACCCAGTACTTC. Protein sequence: CASSLGKGGTQYF.

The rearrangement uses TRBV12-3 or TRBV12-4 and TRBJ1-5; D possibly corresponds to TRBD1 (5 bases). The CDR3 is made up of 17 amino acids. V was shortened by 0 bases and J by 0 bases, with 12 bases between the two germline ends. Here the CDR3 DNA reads TGTGCCAGCAGTTTAGCGGTCGGGGACTATAGCAATCAGCCCCAGCATTTT. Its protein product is CASSLAVGDYSNQPQHF.

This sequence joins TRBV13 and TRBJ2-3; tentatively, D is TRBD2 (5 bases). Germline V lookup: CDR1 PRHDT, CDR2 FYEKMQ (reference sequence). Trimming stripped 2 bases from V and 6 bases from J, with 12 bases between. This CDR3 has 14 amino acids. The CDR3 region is CASSLTRERDTQYF. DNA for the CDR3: TGTGCCAGCAGCTTAACCCGGGAACGGGATACGCAGTATTTT.

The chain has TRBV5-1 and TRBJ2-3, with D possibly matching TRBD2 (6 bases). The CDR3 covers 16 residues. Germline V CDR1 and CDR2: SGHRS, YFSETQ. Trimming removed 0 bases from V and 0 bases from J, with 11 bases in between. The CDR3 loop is CASSLAAGSSTDTQYF. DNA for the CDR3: TGCGCCAGCAGCTTGGCCGCGGGATCTAGCACAGATACGCAGTATTTT.

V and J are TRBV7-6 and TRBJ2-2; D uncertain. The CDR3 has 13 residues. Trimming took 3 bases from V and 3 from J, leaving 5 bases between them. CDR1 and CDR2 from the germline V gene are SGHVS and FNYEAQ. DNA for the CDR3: TGTGCCAGCAGCTTTGGCGACACCGGGGAGCTGTTTTTT. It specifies CASSFGDTGELFF. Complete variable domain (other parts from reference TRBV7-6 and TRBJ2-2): GAGVSQSPRYKVTKRGQDVALRCDPISGHVSLYWYRQALGQGPEFLTYFNYEAQQDKSGLPNDRFSAERPEGSISTLTIQRTEQRDSAMYRCASSFGDTGELFFGEGSRLTVL.

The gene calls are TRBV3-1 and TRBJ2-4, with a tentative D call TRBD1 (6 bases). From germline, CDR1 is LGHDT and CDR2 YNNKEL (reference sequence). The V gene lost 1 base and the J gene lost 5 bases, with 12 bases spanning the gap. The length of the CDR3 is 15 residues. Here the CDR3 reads CASSQGGPRQNIQYF. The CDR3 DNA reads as TGTGCCAGCAGCCAAGGGGGGCCTCGCCAAAACATTCAGTACTTC. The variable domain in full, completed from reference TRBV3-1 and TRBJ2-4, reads DTAVSQTPKYLVTQMGNDKSIKCEQNLGHDTMYWYKQDSKKFLKIMFSYNNKELIINETVPNRFSPKSPDKAHLNLHINSLELGDSAVYFCASSQGGPRQNIQYFGAGTRLSVL.